These 16 T cell receptor beta chains came from one sample sequenced in a study of blood T cell repertoires in COVID-19 (dated by TCRdb to 2018 to 2020). Receptor libraries were prepared by the immunoSEQ multiplex PCR assay. TCRdb took this table from immuneACCESS and kept in-frame rearrangements with V and J called. Such tables lack part of the clones; where checked against another copy, unresolved V genes explain under half of the gap, and the rest is unexplained. Here the sample has 150,000 or so clones; 80% to 90% occur a single time. Less than 9% of the sample belongs to the ten largest clones. Input material: peripheral blood. These receptors all stem from a man in his forties or fifties who had recovered from COVID-19.

The chain combines TRBV7-2 with TRBJ2-1; 7 bases map to TRBD1. V dropped 4 bases and J dropped 4; count of bases not matched to a gene: 7. The CDR3 has 15 amino acids. CDR1 and CDR2 (germline): SGHTA, FQGNSA. The CDR3 here is CASSSTGSGYNEQFF. CDR3 nucleotide sequence: TGTGCCAGCAGCTCGACAGGGTCTGGATACAATGAGCAGTTCTTC.

This clone has more than one count but fewer than ten. The chain carries TRBV12-3 or TRBV12-4 and TRBJ1-2; a weak D match, TRBD1 (5 bases). V was cut by 6 bases and J by 6 bases, with 14 bases left in between. The CDR3 is made up of 13 amino acids. The CDR3 is CASSTGAGHGYTF. The CDR3 DNA follows: TGTGCCAGCAGCACTGGGGCAGGGCATGGCTACACCTTC.

Regarding this clone: Different DNA sequences within this sample yield the same CDR3. This chain links TRBV10-3 with TRBJ1-1, with TRBD1 as a possible D gene (6 bases). V lost 6 bases and J 1 base, leaving 9 bases between the germline ends. The CDR3 runs 13 residues. Germline loops: CDR1 ENHRY, CDR2 SYGVKD. CDR3 coding DNA: TGTGCCATCAGCGAGACAGGGAACACTGAAGCTTTCTTT. This encodes CAISETGNTEAFF.

This clone has a single count. The chain uses TRBV2 and TRBJ1-4; 9 bases match TRBD1. Per the germline V gene, CDR1 is SNHLY and CDR2 is FYNNEI. This CDR3 contains 14 residues. Trimming cost V 6 bases and J 11 bases; bases outside gene matches: 10. The CDR3 bases are TGTGCCAGCAGGCTAGACAGGGGGAAAGAGAAACTGTTTTTT. Translation gives CASRLDRGKEKLFF.

The rearrangement links TRBV19 to TRBJ1-4, with D hard to call. V lost 4 bases to trimming and J lost 8 bases, with 17 bases between them. The CDR3 covers 15 residues. In germline, CDR1 is LNHDA, CDR2 SQIVND (reference sequence). The CDR3 is CASSSSWGGLEKLFF. The CDR3 nucleotides read TGTGCCAGTAGTAGTTCTTGGGGAGGACTAGAAAAACTGTTTTTT.

This sequence joins TRBV21-1 and TRBJ1-1; the D call TRBD1 from the table was never checked on the DNA. TRBV21-1 is deemed a pseudogene. The CDR3 loop spans 16 amino acids. CDR3 residues: CASSPPGQGGDTEAFF. CDR3 in DNA: TGTGCCAGCAGCCCCCCAGGACAGGGGGGCGACACTGAAGCTTTCTTT.

The rearrangement uses TRBV6-5 and TRBJ2-7, with 12 bases fitting TRBD2. Per the germline V gene, CDR1 is MNHEY and CDR2 is SVGAGI. V was clipped by 7 bases and J by 5 bases; unmatched bases: 6. The CDR3 is made up of 14 amino acids. Here the CDR3 DNA reads TGTGCCAGCAAACTAGCGGGAGGTACCCACGAGCAGTACTTC. It codes for CASKLAGGTHEQYF.

This clone came up once. CDR3 amino acids: CASSYLGTENTEAFF. The CDR3 DNA sequence: TGTGCCAGCAGTTACCTCGGGACAGAGAACACTGAAGCTTTCTTT. The genes are TRBV6-2 or TRBV6-3 and TRBJ1-1, with 7 positions matching TRBD1. Per the germline V gene, CDR1 is MNHEY and CDR2 is SVGEGT. The CDR3 spans 15 residues. V gave up 2 bases and J gave up 1 base; unmatched junction bases: 4.

The rearrangement links TRBV3-1 (or the pseudogene TRBV3-2) to TRBJ2-7; a possible D gene is TRBD2 (6 bases). Germline V gene sequence: CDR1 LGHDT, CDR2 YNNKEL (reference sequence). Trimming took off 5 bases at V and 5 bases at J, with 13 bases between the two ends. The CDR3 has 13 amino acids. In nucleotides, the CDR3 is TGTGCCAGCAGCGTACGTGGGGGGAACGAGCAGTACTTC. This translates into CASSVRGGNEQYF.

The chain joins TRBV7-2 to TRBJ2-1; maybe TRBD2 (5 bases). The V end was cut by 5 bases, the J end by 2 bases, with 16 bases between. The CDR3 consists of 16 residues. Germline CDR1 is SGHTA and CDR2 is FQGNSA. The CDR3 coding sequence is TGTGCCAGCAGCCCATCTGCGGTGCGGGCCTACAATGAGCAGTTCTTC. It specifies CASSPSAVRAYNEQFF. The variable domain in full, completed from reference TRBV7-2 and TRBJ2-1, reads GAGVSQSPSNKVTEKGKDVELRCDPISGHTALYWYRQSLGQGLEFLIYFQGNSAPDKSGLPSDRFSAERTGGSVSTLTIQRTQQEDSAVYLCASSPSAVRAYNEQFFGPGTRLTVL.

The chain couples TRBV10-3 to TRBJ2-6; D not resolved. Looked up from germline, CDR1 is ENHRY and CDR2 is SYGVKD. Trimming left V 0 bases short and J 1 base short, with 4 bases between. CDR3 length equals 15 residues. DNA of the CDR3: TGTGCCATCAGTGAGTCGTCTTCTGGGGCCAACGTCCTGACTTTC. This gives the protein CAISESSSGANVLTF.

This clone occurred a few times. This chain links TRBV5-5 with TRBJ1-6; D ambiguous. Trimming left V 0 bases short and J 3 bases short, with 7 bases between. Germline CDR1 and CDR2: SGHKS and YYEKEE (reference sequence). This CDR3 has 15 residues. The CDR3 loop is CASSLDGLYNSPLHF. The CDR3 nucleotides are TGTGCCAGCAGCTTGGATGGCCTCTATAATTCACCCCTCCACTTT.

The chain carries TRBV4-3 and TRBJ2-2; D is undetermined. Trimming left V 0 bases short and J 7 bases short, with 9 bases between. Germline V gene data show CDR1 as LGHNA and CDR2 as YSLEER. The CDR3 runs to 14 residues. CDR3 coding DNA: TGCGCCAGCAGCCAAGACAATAGTATCGGGGAGCTGTTTTTT. Translating it yields CASSQDNSIGELFF.

The chain couples TRBV5-8 to TRBJ1-5; possible D gene TRBD1, 6 bases. CDR3 size: 14 residues. Trimming pared 6 bases from V and 5 bases from J, leaving 15 bases between. Germline CDR1 SGHTS, CDR2 YDEGEE. The CDR3 sequence: CASTQNQGYQPQHF. The DNA for the CDR3 is TGTGCCAGCACCCAAAATCAGGGGTATCAGCCCCAGCATTTT.

The V and J genes are TRBV24-1 and TRBJ2-2; 10 bases fit TRBD2. Per the germline V gene, CDR1 is KGHDR and CDR2 is SFDVKD. V was clipped by 4 bases and J by 7 bases; unmatched bases: 11. The CDR3 consists of 17 residues. CDR3 region: CATSDPTQAGGHGELFF. The CDR3 nucleotides are TGTGCCACCAGTGACCCCACCCAAGCGGGAGGGCACGGGGAGCTGTTTTTT.

In DNA form, the CDR3 reads TGTGCCAGCAGCTTGGTTGGGGGCGTGGACACTGAAGCTTTCTTT. Translating it yields CASSLVGGVDTEAFF. This rearrangement joins TRBV5-5 to TRBJ1-1; the D gene is possibly TRBD1 (6 bases). CDR3 length equals 15 residues. Trimming took off 0 bases at V and 3 bases at J, with 12 bases between the two ends. Germline V gene lookup returns CDR1 SGHKS and CDR2 YYEKEE (reference sequence).